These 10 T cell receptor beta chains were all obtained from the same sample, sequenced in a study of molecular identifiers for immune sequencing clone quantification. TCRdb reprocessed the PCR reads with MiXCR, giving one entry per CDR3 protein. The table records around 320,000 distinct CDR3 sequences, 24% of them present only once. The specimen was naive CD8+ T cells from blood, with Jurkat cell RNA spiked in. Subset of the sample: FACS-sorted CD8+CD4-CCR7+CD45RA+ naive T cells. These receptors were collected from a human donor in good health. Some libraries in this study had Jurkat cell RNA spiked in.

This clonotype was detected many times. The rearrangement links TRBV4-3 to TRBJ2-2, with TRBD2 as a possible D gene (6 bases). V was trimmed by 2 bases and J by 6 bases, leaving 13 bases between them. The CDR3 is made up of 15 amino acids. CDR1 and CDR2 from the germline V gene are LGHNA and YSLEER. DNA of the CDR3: TGCGCCAGCAGCCAATCCGGAGGGCCCGCCGGGGAGCTGTTTTTT. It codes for CASSQSGGPAGELFF.

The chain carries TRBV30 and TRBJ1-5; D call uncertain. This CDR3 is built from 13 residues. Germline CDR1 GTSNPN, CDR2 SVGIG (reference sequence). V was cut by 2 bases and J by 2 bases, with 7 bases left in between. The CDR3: CAWSWGGNQPQHF. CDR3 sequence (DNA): TGTGCCTGGAGTTGGGGTGGCAATCAGCCCCAGCATTTT.

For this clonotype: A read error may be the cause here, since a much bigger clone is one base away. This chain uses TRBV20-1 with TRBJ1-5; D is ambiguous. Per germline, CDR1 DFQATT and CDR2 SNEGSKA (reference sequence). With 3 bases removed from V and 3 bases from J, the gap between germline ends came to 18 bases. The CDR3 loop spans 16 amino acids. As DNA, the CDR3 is TGCAGTGCTAGTGAGTTGCGCGTCTCACCCAATCAGCCCCAGCATTTT. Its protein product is CSASELRVSPNQPQHF.

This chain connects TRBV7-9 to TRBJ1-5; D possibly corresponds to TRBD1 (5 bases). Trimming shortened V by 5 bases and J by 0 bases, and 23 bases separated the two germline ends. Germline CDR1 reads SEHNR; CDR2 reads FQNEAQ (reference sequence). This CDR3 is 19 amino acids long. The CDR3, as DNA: TGTGCCAGCAGCCCTGGGACCGGGGCCTCCATAAATAGCAATCAGCCCCAGCATTTT. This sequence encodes CASSPGTGASINSNQPQHF.

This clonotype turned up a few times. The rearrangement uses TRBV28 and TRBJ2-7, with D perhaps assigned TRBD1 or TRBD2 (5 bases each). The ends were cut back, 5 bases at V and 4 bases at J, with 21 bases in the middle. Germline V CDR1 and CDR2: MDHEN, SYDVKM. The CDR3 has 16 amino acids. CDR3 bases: TGTGCCAGCAGTCCGATTAGGGGATCACGAGGGTACGAGCAGTACTTC. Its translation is CASSPIRGSRGYEQYF.

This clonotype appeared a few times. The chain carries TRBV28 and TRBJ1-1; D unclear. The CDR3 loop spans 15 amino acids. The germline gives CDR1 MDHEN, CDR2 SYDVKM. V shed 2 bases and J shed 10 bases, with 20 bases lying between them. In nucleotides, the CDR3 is TGTGCCAGCAGTTTAGGAAAGACGTCACCCCCAGGAGCTTTCTTT. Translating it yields CASSLGKTSPPGAFF.

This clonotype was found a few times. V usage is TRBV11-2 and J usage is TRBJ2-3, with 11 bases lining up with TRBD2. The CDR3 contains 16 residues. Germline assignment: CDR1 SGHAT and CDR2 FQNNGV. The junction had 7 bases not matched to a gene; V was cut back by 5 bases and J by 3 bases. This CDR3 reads CASSAASGGTTDTQYF. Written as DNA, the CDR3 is TGTGCCAGCAGCGCGGCTAGCGGGGGGACGACAGATACGCAGTATTTT. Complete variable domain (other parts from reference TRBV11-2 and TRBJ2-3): EAGVAQSPRYKIIEKRQSVAFWCNPISGHATLYWYQQILGQGPKLLIQFQNNGVVDDSQLPKDRFSAERLKGVDSTLKIQPAKLEDSAVYLCASSAASGGTTDTQYFGPGTRLTVL.

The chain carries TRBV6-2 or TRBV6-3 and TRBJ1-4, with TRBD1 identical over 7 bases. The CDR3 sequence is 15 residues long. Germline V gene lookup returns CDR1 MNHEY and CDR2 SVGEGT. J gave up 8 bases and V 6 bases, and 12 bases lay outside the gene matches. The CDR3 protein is CASSAGQASREKLFF. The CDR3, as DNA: TGTGCCAGCAGCGCCGGACAGGCGAGTCGGGAAAAACTGTTTTTT.

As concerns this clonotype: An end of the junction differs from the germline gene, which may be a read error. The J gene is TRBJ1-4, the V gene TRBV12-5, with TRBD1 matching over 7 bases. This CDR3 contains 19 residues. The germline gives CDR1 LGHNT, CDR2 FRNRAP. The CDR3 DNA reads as TGTGCTAGTGGTTTGGTAACAGGGGCGGCCGCTGCAACTAATAAAAAACTATTTTTT. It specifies CASGLVTGAAAATNKKLFF.

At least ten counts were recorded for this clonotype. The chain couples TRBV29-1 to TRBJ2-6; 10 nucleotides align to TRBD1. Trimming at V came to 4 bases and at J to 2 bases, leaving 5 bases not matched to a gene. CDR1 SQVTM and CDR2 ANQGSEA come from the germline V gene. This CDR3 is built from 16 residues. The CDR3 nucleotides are TGCAGCGTTGCTGGGACAGGGGTTGCTGGGGCCAACGTCCTGACTTTC. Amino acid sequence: CSVAGTGVAGANVLTF.